This is a list of T cell receptor beta chains from one sample in a study of OX40 agonist ivuxolimab in advanced cancers. Produced via immunoSEQ multiplex PCR; TCRdb's table is partial and in-frame only. The sample has about 55,000 clones; roughly 86% are singletons. This sample comprised CD4+ or CD8+ T cells sorted from blood, obtained in a trial of the OX40 agonist ivuxolimab. The receptors were sampled from an adult with an advanced solid tumor such as melanoma, head and neck, liver or kidney cancer. Both conserved end residues are part of each CDR3. Fields, in order: CDR3 DNA, CDR3 protein, D gene, J gene, clone size, V gene. The D gene is left open where the match is weak. Expanded clones get a size class; other rows say once, few or many, or leave the size out.

DNA: TGTGCCAGCAGAAGGGACAGGGGCAACAATGAGCAGTTCTTC
CDR3: CASRRDRGNNEQFF
D: TRBD1
J: TRBJ2-1
size: -
V: TRBV2

DNA: TGTGCCAGCAGCTCTCTTCCGGGATACGCCAAAAACATTCAGTACTTC
CDR3: CASSSLPGYAKNIQYF
D: -
J: TRBJ2-4
size: -
V: TRBV28

DNA: TGTGCCAGCAGTTTTAATAGCGGGAGCACAGATACGCAGTATTTT
CDR3: CASSFNSGSTDTQYF
D: TRBD2
J: TRBJ2-3
size: -
V: TRBV6-5

DNA: TGTGCCAGCATCGGGGGGGGGTTCGCCACTGAAGCTTTCTTT
CDR3: CASIGGGFATEAFF
D: -
J: TRBJ1-1
size: -
V: TRBV27

DNA: TGTGCCAGCTCACCCCGGGACCCGAGAAAAGTTGAGACCCAGTACTTC
CDR3: CASSPRDPRKVETQYF
D: -
J: TRBJ2-5
size: -
V: TRBV18

DNA: TGCGCCAGCAGCCGTGGACAGGGCGGAGAGGAGACCCAGTACTTC
CDR3: CASSRGQGGEETQYF
D: TRBD1
J: TRBJ2-5
size: -
V: TRBV5-1

DNA: TGTGCCAGCAGCAGGACAGGACAAGAGACCCAGTACTTC
CDR3: CASSRTGQETQYF
D: TRBD1
J: TRBJ2-5
size: -
V: TRBV9

DNA: TGTGCCAGCGGTCAACAGGGGACAGTCTCTGAAGCTTTCTTT
CDR3: CASGQQGTVSEAFF
D: TRBD1
J: TRBJ1-1
size: -
V: TRBV6-1

DNA: TGTGCCAGCAGTGTGCTCGGGGGAACTAATGAAAAACTGTTTTTT
CDR3: CASSVLGGTNEKLFF
D: -
J: TRBJ1-4
size: -
V: TRBV27

DNA: TGTGCCTGGAGTGTATTCTTGGACAGCCGGGCAGATACGCAGTATTTT
CDR3: CAWSVFLDSRADTQYF
D: -
J: TRBJ2-3
size: -
V: TRBV30

DNA: TGTGCCAGCCGGACTAGCGGGATGAGTACAGATACGCAGTATTTT
CDR3: CASRTSGMSTDTQYF
D: TRBD2
J: TRBJ2-3
size: -
V: TRBV19

DNA: TGTGCCAGCAGTTTAGTGGGGGCGACGAACTATGGCTACACCTTC
CDR3: CASSLVGATNYGYTF
D: -
J: TRBJ1-2
size: -
V: TRBV28

DNA: TGTGCCAGCAGCCTAGCGGGAGGGCCATTCGAGACCCAGTACTTC
CDR3: CASSLAGGPFETQYF
D: TRBD2
J: TRBJ2-5
size: -
V: TRBV7-3

DNA: TGTGCCAGCAGTTTTGGGGGCACGATATCTGGGGCCAACGTCCTGACTTTC
CDR3: CASSFGGTISGANVLTF
D: -
J: TRBJ2-6
size: -
V: TRBV27

DNA: TGTGCCAGTAGTGGGGTGACAGGGATCTATCCGAAGAATCAGCCCCAGCATTTT
CDR3: CASSGVTGIYPKNQPQHF
D: TRBD1
J: TRBJ1-5
size: once
V: TRBV19

DNA: TGTGCCAGCAGTTTGCCTAGCGGCACAGATACGCAGTATTTT
CDR3: CASSLPSGTDTQYF
D: -
J: TRBJ2-3
size: -
V: TRBV28

DNA: TGCGCCAGCAGCTTGGCGGGGGGAAGGCAAGAGACCCAGTACTTC
CDR3: CASSLAGGRQETQYF
D: TRBD2
J: TRBJ2-5
size: -
V: TRBV5-1

DNA: TGTGCCAGCAGTCCCCCGACTAGCGGGAGTCACGAGCAGTTCTTC
CDR3: CASSPPTSGSHEQFF
D: TRBD2
J: TRBJ2-1
size: -
V: TRBV6-5

DNA: TGTGCCAGCAGTTTATGGGGGAGCGGGAGAAGATACGAGCAGTACTTC
CDR3: CASSLWGSGRRYEQYF
D: TRBD2
J: TRBJ2-7
size: -
V: TRBV28

DNA: TGTGCCATCAGTGACGCAGGCACAGATACGCAGTATTTT
CDR3: CAISDAGTDTQYF
D: -
J: TRBJ2-3
size: -
V: TRBV10-3

DNA: TGTGCCAGCAGTTTATCCGGACTAGTGACCGGGGAGCTGTTTTTT
CDR3: CASSLSGLVTGELFF
D: TRBD2
J: TRBJ2-2
size: -
V: TRBV27

DNA: TGTGCCTGGAGTGGTCAAGGGGTCTACGAGCAGTACTTC
CDR3: CAWSGQGVYEQYF
D: -
J: TRBJ2-7
size: -
V: TRBV30

DNA: TGTGCCAGTAGACAGGGGGTCAGCTCTGGGGCCAACGTCCTGACTTTC
CDR3: CASRQGVSSGANVLTF
D: TRBD1
J: TRBJ2-6
size: once
V: TRBV19

DNA: TGTGCCAGCTCACCGTTACTAGCGGGAGATCTCTACGAGCAGTACTTC
CDR3: CASSPLLAGDLYEQYF
D: TRBD2
J: TRBJ2-7
size: -
V: TRBV18

DNA: TGTGCCAGCAGTTACTCGATTCCAGGGGCGGATACGCAGTATTTT
CDR3: CASSYSIPGADTQYF
D: -
J: TRBJ2-3
size: -
V: TRBV6-5

DNA: TGTGCCAGCAGTGAGACAGTATATGGCTACACCTTC
CDR3: CASSETVYGYTF
D: -
J: TRBJ1-2
size: -
V: TRBV25-1

DNA: TGTGCCAGCAGTTCCCCAACAATGTCCCGGGGGAGCGGGAATGAAGCTTTCTTT
CDR3: CASSSPTMSRGSGNEAFF
D: -
J: TRBJ1-1
size: -
V: TRBV27

DNA: TGTGCCAGCAGCTTAGCGGCAGGGTCCACCGGGGAGCTGTTTTTT
CDR3: CASSLAAGSTGELFF
D: -
J: TRBJ2-2
size: -
V: TRBV7-2

DNA: TGTGCCGGAGGCACGGCGCCCCAGTACTTC
CDR3: CAGGTAPQYF
D: -
J: TRBJ2-5
size: -
V: TRBV7-9

DNA: TGTGCCAGCAGTGAGCCCGCTCCGGCAGAGCAGTACTTC
CDR3: CASSEPAPAEQYF
D: -
J: TRBJ2-7
size: -
V: TRBV6-1

DNA: TGCGCCAGCCCTCTAGAAGACAGGGACAATGGCTACACCTTC
CDR3: CASPLEDRDNGYTF
D: TRBD1
J: TRBJ1-2
size: -
V: TRBV10-1

DNA: TGTGCCAGCAGCTTCCGGCGTCAGGGTGGCTACACCTTC
CDR3: CASSFRRQGGYTF
D: -
J: TRBJ1-2
size: -
V: TRBV11-2

DNA: TGTGCCAGCGGAGCCGGGGGCACTGAAGCTTTCTTT
CDR3: CASGAGGTEAFF
D: -
J: TRBJ1-1
size: -
V: TRBV6-1

DNA: TGTGCCATCAGTGATATTTCCCGGGCCACGACTAGCACAGATACGCAGTATTTT
CDR3: CAISDISRATTSTDTQYF
D: -
J: TRBJ2-3
size: -
V: TRBV10-3

DNA: TGTGCCAGTAGTCTTAGAGGCGGAGGTTCCTACAATGAGCAGTTCTTC
CDR3: CASSLRGGGSYNEQFF
D: -
J: TRBJ2-1
size: -
V: TRBV19

DNA: TGTGCCAGCTCACCCCTCGGGACAGTAAATCAGGAGCAGTACTTC
CDR3: CASSPLGTVNQEQYF
D: TRBD1
J: TRBJ2-7
size: -
V: TRBV18

DNA: TGTGCCAGCAGGGACAGGGGGCGGGATGGCTACACCTTC
CDR3: CASRDRGRDGYTF
D: TRBD1
J: TRBJ1-2
size: -
V: TRBV28

DNA: TGTGCCAGCAGCGGGCCCGTCGGAGATACGCAGTATTTT
CDR3: CASSGPVGDTQYF
D: -
J: TRBJ2-3
size: once
V: TRBV9

DNA: TGTGCCAGCAGCTTAGGGAGCAATGAGCAGTTCTTC
CDR3: CASSLGSNEQFF
D: -
J: TRBJ2-1
size: -
V: TRBV11-3

DNA: TGCGCCAGCAGCCAAGTCTGGGAGAACAATTCACCCCTCCACTTT
CDR3: CASSQVWENNSPLHF
D: -
J: TRBJ1-6
size: -
V: TRBV4-1

DNA: TGTGCCAGCAGCTTAGACTCCGGATTTTGGGACACTGAAGCTTTCTTT
CDR3: CASSLDSGFWDTEAFF
D: -
J: TRBJ1-1
size: -
V: TRBV7-9

DNA: TGCGCCAGCAGCACGGGACAGGGGGAGGTCACCTTC
CDR3: CASSTGQGEVTF
D: TRBD1
J: TRBJ1-2
size: -
V: TRBV5-1

DNA: TGTGCCAGCTCACCGGCAGTCCTTAATGAAAAACTGTTTTTT
CDR3: CASSPAVLNEKLFF
D: -
J: TRBJ1-4
size: -
V: TRBV18

DNA: TGTGCCAGCAGTGAACGTGGACTCTCTGGGGCCAACGTCCTGACTTTC
CDR3: CASSERGLSGANVLTF
D: -
J: TRBJ2-6
size: -
V: TRBV6-1

DNA: TGCGCCAGCAGCGAGCCAGGGGGGAATAGATACGAGCAGTACTTC
CDR3: CASSEPGGNRYEQYF
D: -
J: TRBJ2-7
size: -
V: TRBV4-1

DNA: TGTGCCAGCTCACCAGGGGCTAGCGGGAAATATACGCAGTATTTT
CDR3: CASSPGASGKYTQYF
D: TRBD2
J: TRBJ2-3
size: -
V: TRBV18

DNA: TGTGCCTGGGCTCGGAGCACAGATACGCAGTATTTT
CDR3: CAWARSTDTQYF
D: -
J: TRBJ2-3
size: once
V: TRBV30

DNA: TGTGCCATCAGTGAGGCTAGCGGGAGTGGGGAGACCCAGTACTTC
CDR3: CAISEASGSGETQYF
D: TRBD2
J: TRBJ2-5
size: once
V: TRBV10-3

DNA: TGCGCCAGCAGCCAAGCGGGACAGGGGACCGGCGAGCAGTACTTC
CDR3: CASSQAGQGTGEQYF
D: TRBD1
J: TRBJ2-7
size: -
V: TRBV4-1

DNA: TGTGCCAGCAGCTTTTTTAGCGGGAGCTCCTACAATGAGCAGTTCTTC
CDR3: CASSFFSGSSYNEQFF
D: TRBD2
J: TRBJ2-1
size: -
V: TRBV7-3

DNA: TGTGCCAGCAGTGAGCAGGGAAGAGGGACAACTAATGAAAAACTGTTTTTT
CDR3: CASSEQGRGTTNEKLFF
D: -
J: TRBJ1-4
size: -
V: TRBV6-1

DNA: TGTGCCAGCAGGGGGATCAGTGGTACCGGGGAGCTGTTTTTT
CDR3: CASRGISGTGELFF
D: -
J: TRBJ2-2
size: -
V: TRBV13

DNA: TGCGCCAGCAGCTTGGCCAGTAACACTGAAGCTTTCTTT
CDR3: CASSLASNTEAFF
D: -
J: TRBJ1-1
size: few
V: TRBV5-1